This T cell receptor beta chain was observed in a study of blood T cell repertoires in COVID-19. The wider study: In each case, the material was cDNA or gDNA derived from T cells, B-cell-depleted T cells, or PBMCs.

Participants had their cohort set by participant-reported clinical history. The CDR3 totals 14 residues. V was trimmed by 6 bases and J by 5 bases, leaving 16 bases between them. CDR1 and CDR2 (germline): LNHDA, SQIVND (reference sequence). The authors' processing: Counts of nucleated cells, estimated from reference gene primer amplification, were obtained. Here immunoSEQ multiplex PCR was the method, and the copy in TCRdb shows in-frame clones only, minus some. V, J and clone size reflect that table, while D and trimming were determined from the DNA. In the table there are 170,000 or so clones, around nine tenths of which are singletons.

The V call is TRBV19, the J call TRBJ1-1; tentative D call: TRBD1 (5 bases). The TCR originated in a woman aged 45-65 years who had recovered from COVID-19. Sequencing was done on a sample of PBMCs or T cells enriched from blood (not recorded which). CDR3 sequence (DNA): TGTGCCAGTAGCTCTCGGGGGTTTCGTACTGAAGCTTTCTTT. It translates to CASSSRGFRTEAFF.